This T cell receptor (beta chain) was recovered during a study of metastatic and nonmetastatic thyroid tumors. Across the whole study: Both malignant and benign thyroid patients supplied peripheral blood and tumor or nodule tissue samples, across which the repertoires of these patients were then compared. General observations from the study: Benign nodules were reported to have significantly lower TCR beta diversity than malignant thyroid tumors, in blood and tumor.

CDR1 and CDR2 (germline): SGHRS, YFSETQ. V lost 7 bases and J lost 2, with 6 bases in between. This CDR3 is 11 amino acids long. This clone was recorded many times. Its antigen is as yet unknown. The authors' processing: Between-group CDR3 differences, defined by clinicopathological status, yielded a distant-metastasis classifier for papillary thyroid cancer. TCRdb reanalyzed the PCR reads with MiXCR. What appears here as the V and J calls and clone size reflects TCRdb's work, not the paper's. The table lists roughly 15,000 clones, about 25% of them singletons. Thyroid surgery had not been preceded by any treatment in any patient.

The V call is TRBV5-1, the J call TRBJ1-2; possible D gene TRBD1, 6 bases. The receptor's source is a female donor with papillary thyroid cancer or a benign thyroid nodule (not recorded which). Some clones in this sample may be carry-over from other donors' samples. The material sequenced was tumor tissue. Here the CDR3 reads CASGTNYGYTF. The CDR3 nucleotides read TGCGCCAGCGGGACAAACTATGGCTACACCTTC. Full variable domain (outside the CDR3, taken from reference TRBV5-1 and TRBJ1-2): KAGVTQTPRYLIKTRGQQVTLSCSPISGHRSVSWYQQTPGQGLQFLFEYFSETQRNKGNFPGRFSGRQFSNSRSEMNVSTLELGDSALYLCASGTNYGYTFGSGTRLTVV.